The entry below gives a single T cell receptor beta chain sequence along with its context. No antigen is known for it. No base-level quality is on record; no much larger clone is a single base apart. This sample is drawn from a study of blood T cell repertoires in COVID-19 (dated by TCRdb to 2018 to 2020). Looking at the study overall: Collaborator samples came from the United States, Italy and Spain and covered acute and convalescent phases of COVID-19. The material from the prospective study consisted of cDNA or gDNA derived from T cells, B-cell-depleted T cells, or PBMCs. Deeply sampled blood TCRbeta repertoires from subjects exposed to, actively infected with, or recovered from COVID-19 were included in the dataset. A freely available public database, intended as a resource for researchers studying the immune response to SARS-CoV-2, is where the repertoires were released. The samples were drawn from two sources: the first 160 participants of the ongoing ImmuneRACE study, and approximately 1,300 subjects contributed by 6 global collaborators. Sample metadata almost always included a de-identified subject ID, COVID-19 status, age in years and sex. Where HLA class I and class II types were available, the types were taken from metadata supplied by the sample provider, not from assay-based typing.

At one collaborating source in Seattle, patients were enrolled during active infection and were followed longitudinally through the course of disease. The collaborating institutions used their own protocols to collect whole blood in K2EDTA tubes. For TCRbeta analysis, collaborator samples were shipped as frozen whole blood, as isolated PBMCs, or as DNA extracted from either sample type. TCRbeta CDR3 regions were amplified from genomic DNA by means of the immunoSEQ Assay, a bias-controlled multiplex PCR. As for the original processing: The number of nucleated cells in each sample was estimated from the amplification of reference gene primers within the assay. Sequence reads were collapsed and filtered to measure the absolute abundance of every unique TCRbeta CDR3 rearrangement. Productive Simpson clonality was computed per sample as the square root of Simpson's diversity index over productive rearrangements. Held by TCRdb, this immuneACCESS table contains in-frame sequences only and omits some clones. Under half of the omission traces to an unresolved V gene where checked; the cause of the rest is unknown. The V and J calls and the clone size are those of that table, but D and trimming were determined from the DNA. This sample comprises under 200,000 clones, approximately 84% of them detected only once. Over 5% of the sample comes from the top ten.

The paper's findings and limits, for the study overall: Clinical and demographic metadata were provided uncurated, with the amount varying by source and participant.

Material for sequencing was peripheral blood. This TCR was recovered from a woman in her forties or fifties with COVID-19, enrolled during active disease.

The CDR3 reads CAWSKEGNYGYTF. The bases read TGTGCCTGGAGTAAGGAGGGGAACTATGGCTACACCTTC. The rearrangement combines TRBV30 with TRBJ1-2; TRBD1 is a weak D gene call, 5 bases matching. Trimming at the junction amounts to 2 bases on V and 2 bases on J, and the germline ends lie 9 bases apart. CDR1 and CDR2 were assigned from the germline V gene (reference sequence) as GTSNPN and SVGIG. From its cysteine to its phenylalanine, the CDR3 spans 13 amino acids. The kept DNA is CDR3 alone, 39 bases in frame from the first base.